The 2 T cell receptor beta chains below all came from one sample that was sequenced in a study of CD8 T cell repertoires and HIV-1 epitope variants. Data came from immunoSEQ multiplex PCR; TCRdb stores just in-frame clones and leaves some out. The sample includes more than 85,000 clones, roughly four fifths of them seen just once. The sample comprised uncultured baseline CD8+ T cells from peripheral blood mononuclear cells (PBMCs). These receptors were taken from a male donor with HIV.

The rearrangement links TRBV7-9 to TRBJ2-4; D tentatively fits TRBD1 or TRBD2 (5 bases each). CDR3 length equals 15 residues. CDR1 is SEHNR, CDR2 FQNEAQ, per germline (reference sequence). Deletions cut 4 bases from V and 2 bases from J, with 12 bases between. As DNA, the CDR3 is TGTGCCAGCAGCTCAGCCGGGACCACCAAAAACATTCAGTACTTC. Translating gives CASSSAGTTKNIQYF. The whole variable domain, filled in from reference TRBV7-9 and TRBJ2-4, reads DTGVSQNPRHKITKRGQNVTFRCDPISEHNRLYWYRQTLGQGPEFLTYFQNEAQLEKSRLLSDRFSAERPKGSFSTLEIQRTEQGDSAMYLCASSSAGTTKNIQYFGAGTRLSVL.

This clone was found a few times. This chain uses TRBV10-1 with TRBJ2-7; D is perhaps TRBD1 (5 bases). Trimming took off 5 bases at V and 7 bases at J, with 15 bases between the two ends. The CDR3 contains 13 residues. Germline V CDR1 and CDR2: WNHNN, SYGVQD (reference sequence). CDR3 bases: TGCGCCAGCAGTCGGACACCAGAGTGGGAGCAGTACTTC. Translated: CASSRTPEWEQYF.